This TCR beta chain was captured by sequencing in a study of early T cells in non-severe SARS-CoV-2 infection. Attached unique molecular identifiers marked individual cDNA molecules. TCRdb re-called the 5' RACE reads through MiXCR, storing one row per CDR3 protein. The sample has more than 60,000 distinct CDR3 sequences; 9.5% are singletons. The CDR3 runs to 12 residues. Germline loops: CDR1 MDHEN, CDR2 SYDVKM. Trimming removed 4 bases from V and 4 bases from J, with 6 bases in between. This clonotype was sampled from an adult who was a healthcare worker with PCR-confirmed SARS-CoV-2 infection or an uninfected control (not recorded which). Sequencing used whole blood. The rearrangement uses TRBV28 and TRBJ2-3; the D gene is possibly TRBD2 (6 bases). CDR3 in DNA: TGTGCCAGCAGTTGGAGGGCAGATACGCAGTATTTT. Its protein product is CASSWRADTQYF.